This T cell receptor beta chain was identified during a study of T cell responses to AZD1222 COVID-19 vaccine. Study-level points and caveats: Clonal diversity may have been underestimated in mostly white British donors. Spike-specific TCR breadth and depth both grew after two AZD1222 doses. CD4 TCRs linked to vaccination spanned spike, dominating at 160-218 and 743-854.

Libraries were prepared by immunoSEQ multiplex PCR; TCRdb keeps only in-frame clonotypes and omits some of them. The table records 110,000 to 150,000 clones, about 90% of them present only once. Of note for this clone: Its specificity is unknown.

Germline CDR1 and CDR2: MDHEN and SYDVKM. With V trimmed by 4 bases and J by 1 base, 2 bases remained unmatched. This CDR3 region has 14 residues. The sequence came from an adult who received the AZD1222 COVID-19 vaccine. Sequencing was performed on peripheral blood, taken 28 days after the second AZD1222 dose. V usage is TRBV28 and J usage is TRBJ1-1, with TRBD1 matching over 8 bases. For the CDR3, the DNA is TGTGCCAGCAGTTCCGGGACAGGGAACACTGAAGCTTTCTTT. Translated: CASSSGTGNTEAFF.